These 7 T cell receptor beta chains were all obtained from the same sample, sequenced in a study of blood T cell repertoires in COVID-19. Assay: immunoSEQ multiplex PCR; the TCRdb copy retains only in-frame clones and omits some. The sample records 200,000 to 300,000 clones, approximately 86% being singletons. Sequenced sample: peripheral blood. These receptors came from a man aged 25 to 40 with active or convalescent COVID-19.

J is TRBJ1-2 and V is TRBV4-1, with no clear D. The CDR3 is 13 amino acids. The V end was cut by 4 bases, the J end by 4 bases, with 10 bases between. Looked up from germline, CDR1 is MGHRA and CDR2 is YSYEKL. The CDR3 here is CASSLPGAYGYTF. The CDR3 bases are TGCGCCAGCAGCCTACCAGGTGCCTATGGCTACACCTTC.

This chain uses TRBV9 with TRBJ1-3, with 11 nucleotides matching TRBD1. V was pared by 4 bases and J by 2 bases, with 8 bases of the junction left unmatched. The CDR3 totals 17 residues. Looked up from germline, CDR1 is SGDLS and CDR2 is YYNGEE. The CDR3 reads CASSSGQGVVAGNTIYF. In DNA form, the CDR3 reads TGTGCCAGCAGCTCGGGACAGGGGGTTGTTGCTGGAAACACCATATATTTT.

The chain employs TRBV12-5 and TRBJ2-1, with 14 bases fitting TRBD2. The CDR3 loop spans 19 amino acids. Germline CDR1 and CDR2: LGHNT and FRNRAP. V shed 4 bases and J 7 bases; nucleotides not matched to a gene: 15. The CDR3 nucleotides read TGTGCTAGTGGTTCGACCGGACTAGCGGGGGGACCAATGGGGAATGAGCAGTTCTTC. Its translation: CASGSTGLAGGPMGNEQFF.

The chain employs TRBV6-5 and TRBJ2-5, with TRBD2 matching 10 bases. The germline gives CDR1 MNHEY, CDR2 SVGAGI. Germline trimming cut 5 bases from V and 3 bases from J; bases unmatched to any gene: 3. The CDR3 spans 14 residues. CDR3: CASSPGLAEETQYF. CDR3 DNA sequence: TGTGCCAGCAGTCCCGGACTAGCGGAAGAGACCCAGTACTTC.

The chain employs TRBV4-1 and TRBJ2-1; weak D call: TRBD1 (6 bases). This CDR3 spans 13 amino acids. V lost 6 bases, J lost 6 bases, and 12 bases lay in between. Germline loops: CDR1 MGHRA, CDR2 YSYEKL. CDR3 residues: CASRPTGSNEQFF. The CDR3 DNA sequence: TGCGCCAGCAGGCCAACAGGGTCCAATGAGCAGTTCTTC.

The rearrangement links TRBV19 to TRBJ2-2, with D possibly matching TRBD2 (5 bases). This CDR3 has 12 residues. CDR1 and CDR2 from the germline V gene are LNHDA and SQIVND (reference sequence). The ends were cut back, 9 bases at V and 3 bases at J, with 8 bases in the middle. This CDR3 reads CARGEHTGELFF. CDR3 sequence (DNA): TGTGCCAGGGGAGAACACACCGGGGAGCTGTTTTTT.

In DNA, the CDR3 is TGTGCCAGCAGTTATAATGACGCTAGCGGATACACAGATACGCAGTATTTT. Its protein is CASSYNDASGYTDTQYF. V is TRBV27 and J is TRBJ2-3, with 7 bases fitting TRBD2. Germline V CDR1 and CDR2: MNHEY, SMNVEV (reference sequence). J was trimmed by 2 bases and V by 4 bases; bases with no gene match: 12. The CDR3 totals 17 residues.